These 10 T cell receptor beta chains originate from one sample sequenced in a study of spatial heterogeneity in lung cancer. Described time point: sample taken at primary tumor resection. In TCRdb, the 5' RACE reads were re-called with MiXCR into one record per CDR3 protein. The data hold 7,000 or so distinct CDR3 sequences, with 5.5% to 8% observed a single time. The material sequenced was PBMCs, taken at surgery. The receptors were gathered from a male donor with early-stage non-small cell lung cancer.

The CDR3 loop is CASSLQGAEAFF. The CDR3 region has the DNA TGTGCCAGCAGCTTACAGGGGGCTGAAGCTTTCTTT. V and J are TRBV7-9 and TRBJ1-1, with TRBD1 matching over 7 bases. V trimming: 2 bases; J trimming: 6 bases; junction bases outside the gene matches: 0. CDR3 length: 12 residues. CDR1 SEHNR and CDR2 FQNEAQ come from the germline V gene (reference sequence).

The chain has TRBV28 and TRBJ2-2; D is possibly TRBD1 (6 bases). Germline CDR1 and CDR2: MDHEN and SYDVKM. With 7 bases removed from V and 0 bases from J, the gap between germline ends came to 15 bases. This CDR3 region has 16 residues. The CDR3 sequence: CASTPHGQPNTGELFF. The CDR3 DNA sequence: TGTGCCAGCACCCCTCATGGACAGCCGAACACCGGGGAGCTGTTTTTT.

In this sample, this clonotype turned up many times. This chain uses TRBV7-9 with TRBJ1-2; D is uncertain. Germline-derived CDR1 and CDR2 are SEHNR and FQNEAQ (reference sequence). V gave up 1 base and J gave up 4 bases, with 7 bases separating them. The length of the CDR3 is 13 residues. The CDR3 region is CASSLDRAYGYTF. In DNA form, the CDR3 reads TGTGCCAGCAGCTTAGATCGGGCCTATGGCTACACCTTC.

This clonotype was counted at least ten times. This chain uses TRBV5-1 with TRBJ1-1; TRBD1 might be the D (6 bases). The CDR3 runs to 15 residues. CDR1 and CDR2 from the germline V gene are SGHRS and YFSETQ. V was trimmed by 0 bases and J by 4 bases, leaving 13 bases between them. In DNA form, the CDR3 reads TGCGCCAGCAGCTTGGTTGGGGGCGGGAGCACTGAAGCTTTCTTT. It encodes CASSLVGGGSTEAFF. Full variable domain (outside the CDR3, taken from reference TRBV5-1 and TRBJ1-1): KAGVTQTPRYLIKTRGQQVTLSCSPISGHRSVSWYQQTPGQGLQFLFEYFSETQRNKGNFPGRFSGRQFSNSRSEMNVSTLELGDSALYLCASSLVGGGSTEAFFGQGTRLTVV.

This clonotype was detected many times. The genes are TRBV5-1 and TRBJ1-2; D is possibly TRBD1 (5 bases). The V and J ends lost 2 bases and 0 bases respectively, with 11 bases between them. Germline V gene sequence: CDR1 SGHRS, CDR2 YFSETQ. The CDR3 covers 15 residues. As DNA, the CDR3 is TGCGCCAGCAGCTTTGTGGGGGAACCTAACTATGGCTACACCTTC. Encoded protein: CASSFVGEPNYGYTF.

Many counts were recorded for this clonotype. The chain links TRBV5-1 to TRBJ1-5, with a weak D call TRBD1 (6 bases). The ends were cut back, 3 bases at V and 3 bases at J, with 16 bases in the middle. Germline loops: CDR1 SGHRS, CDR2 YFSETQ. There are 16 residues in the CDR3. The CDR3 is CASSCWPAGANQPQHF. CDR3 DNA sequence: TGCGCCAGCAGCTGTTGGCCGGCAGGGGCCAATCAGCCCCAGCATTTT.

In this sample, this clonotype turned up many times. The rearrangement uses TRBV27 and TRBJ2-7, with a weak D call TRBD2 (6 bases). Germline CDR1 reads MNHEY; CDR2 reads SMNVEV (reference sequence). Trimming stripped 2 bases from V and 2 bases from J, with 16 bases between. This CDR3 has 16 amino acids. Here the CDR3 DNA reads TGTGCCAGCAGTTTAGGATGGGGGGAGGAAGCCTACGAGCAGTACTTC. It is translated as CASSLGWGEEAYEQYF.

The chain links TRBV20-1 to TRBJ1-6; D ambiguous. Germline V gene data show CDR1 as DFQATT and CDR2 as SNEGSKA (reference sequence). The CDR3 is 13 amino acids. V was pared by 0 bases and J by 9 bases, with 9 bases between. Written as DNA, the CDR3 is TGCAGTGCTAGAGATTCGGGGAGTTCACCCCTCCACTTT. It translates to CSARDSGSSPLHF.

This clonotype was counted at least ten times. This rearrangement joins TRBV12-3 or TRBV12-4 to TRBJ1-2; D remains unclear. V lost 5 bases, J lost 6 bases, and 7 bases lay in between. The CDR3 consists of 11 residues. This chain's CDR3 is CASSVDDGYTF. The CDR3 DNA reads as TGTGCCAGCAGTGTGGACGATGGCTACACCTTC.

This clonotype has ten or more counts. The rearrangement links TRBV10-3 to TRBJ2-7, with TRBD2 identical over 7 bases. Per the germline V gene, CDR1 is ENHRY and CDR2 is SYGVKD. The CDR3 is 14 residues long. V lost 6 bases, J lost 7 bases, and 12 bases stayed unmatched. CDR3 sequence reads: CAIRPDSGGVEQYF. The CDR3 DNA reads TGTGCCATCAGACCGGACTCGGGAGGAGTAGAGCAGTACTTC.